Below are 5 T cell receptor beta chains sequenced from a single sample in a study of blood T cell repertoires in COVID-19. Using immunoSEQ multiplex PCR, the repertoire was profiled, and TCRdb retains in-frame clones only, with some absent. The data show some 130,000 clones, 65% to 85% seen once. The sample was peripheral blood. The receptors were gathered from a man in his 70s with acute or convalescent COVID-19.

Here the CDR3 reads CASREAVTDTQYF. The CDR3 nucleotides read TGTGCCAGCAGGGAGGCCGTGACAGATACGCAGTATTTT. The chain couples TRBV3-1 (or the pseudogene TRBV3-2) to TRBJ2-3, with D perhaps matching TRBD2 (5 bases). V gave up 6 bases and J gave up 3 bases, with 10 bases separating them. Germline V gives CDR1 LGHDT, CDR2 YNNKEL (reference sequence). The length of the CDR3 is 13 residues.

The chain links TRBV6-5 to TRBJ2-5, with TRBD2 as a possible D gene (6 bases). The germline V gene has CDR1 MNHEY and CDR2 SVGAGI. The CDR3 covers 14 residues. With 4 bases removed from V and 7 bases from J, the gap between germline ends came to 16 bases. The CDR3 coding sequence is TGTGCCAGCAGTTCCGGGACTCGAGGGTGGACCCAGTACTTC. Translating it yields CASSSGTRGWTQYF.

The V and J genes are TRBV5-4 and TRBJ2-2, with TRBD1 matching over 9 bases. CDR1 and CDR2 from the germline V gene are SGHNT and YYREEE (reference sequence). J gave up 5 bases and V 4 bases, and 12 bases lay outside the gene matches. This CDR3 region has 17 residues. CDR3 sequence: CASSTLLRQGVTGELFF. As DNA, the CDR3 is TGTGCCAGCAGCACCCTACTCAGACAGGGGGTTACCGGGGAGCTGTTTTTT.

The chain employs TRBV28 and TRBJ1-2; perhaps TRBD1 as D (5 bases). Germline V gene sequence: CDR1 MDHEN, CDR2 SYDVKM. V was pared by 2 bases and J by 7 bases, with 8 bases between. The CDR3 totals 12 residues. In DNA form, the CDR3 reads TGTGCCAGCAGTTTAGTTCAGGGTGGCTACACCTTC. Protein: CASSLVQGGYTF.

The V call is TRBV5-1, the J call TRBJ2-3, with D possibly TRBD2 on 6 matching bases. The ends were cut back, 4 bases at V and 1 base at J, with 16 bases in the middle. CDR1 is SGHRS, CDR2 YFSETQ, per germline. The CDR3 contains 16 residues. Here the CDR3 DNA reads TGCGCCAGCAGCCCGACGGTGGCTAGCGGCACAGATACGCAGTATTTT. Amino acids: CASSPTVASGTDTQYF.